Given below is one T cell receptor (beta chain) in context. Antigen unknown. This record comes from a study of CD8 T cells in ankylosing spondylitis. The CDR3 runs to 14 residues. Germline CDR1 reads SGHTA; CDR2 reads FQGNSA. V dropped 5 bases and J dropped 6 bases, with 15 bases sitting between them. MiXCR was run by TCRdb on the 5' RACE reads, yielding one entry per CDR3 protein. The table shows 80,000 to 90,000 distinct CDR3 sequences, with around 25% occurring only once. The study's findings and limits: Reactive arthritis synovial fluid and blood were previously reported to contain some motif variants. Disease-linked clones were CD8+ and relatively rare in peripheral blood. Reported data indicate significant enrichment of disease-linked clones within matched ankylosing spondylitis synovial fluid. Seemingly characteristic of ankylosing spondylitis blood was a TCR beta motif consisting of about 8 highly homologous variants.

This chain joins TRBV7-2 and TRBJ2-3, with D possibly matching TRBD2 (6 bases). This clonotype was obtained from a male donor with ankylosing spondylitis or in good health (not recorded which). The specimen sequenced was blood, either unsorted or a sorted T cell fraction (not recorded which). CDR3 in amino acids: CASSKGLQHDTQYF. Written as DNA, the CDR3 is TGTGCCAGCAGCAAAGGACTACAGCACGATACGCAGTATTTT.